The 22 T cell receptor beta chains listed next were all sequenced from one sample in a study of CD8+CD57+ T cells in acquired aplastic anemia. According to the study, genomic DNA was the template for TCR beta VDJ and CDR3 profiling. TCRdb re-derived calls from the reads in MiXCR, one entry per CDR3 protein. This table has approximately 220,000 distinct CDR3 sequences, 40% to 50% appearing once. Selection for sequencing was limited to patients who had shown CD8+CD57+ cell expansion by flow cytometry. Sequenced input: sorted CD4+, CD8+, or CD8+CD57+ T cells (not recorded which) from PBMCs. The receptors originated from a human donor with aplastic anemia.

V is TRBV5-4 and J is TRBJ2-2; no clear D. Per germline, CDR1 SGHNT and CDR2 YYREEE (reference sequence). Between the trimmed V and J ends, which lost 2 bases and 7 bases, there was a span of 12 bases. The CDR3 is made up of 14 amino acids. Here the CDR3 DNA reads TGTGCCAGCAGCTTCTTAGGGCCTGGCGGGGAGCTGTTTTTT. Its protein is CASSFLGPGGELFF.

The chain is built from TRBV15 and TRBJ1-4; maybe TRBD1 (6 bases). The CDR3 has 15 amino acids. V was cut by 5 bases and J by 8 bases, with 18 bases left in between. CDR1 is LNHNV, CDR2 YYDKDF, per germline (reference sequence). CDR3 sequence reads: CATSGTLGGHEKLFF. The CDR3 DNA follows: TGTGCCACCAGCGGTACTTTAGGGGGTCACGAAAAACTGTTTTTT.

This chain links TRBV19 with TRBJ2-5; 9 nucleotides agree with TRBD2. Germline lookup yields CDR1 LNHDA and CDR2 SQIVND (reference sequence). Trimming took 0 bases from V and 2 from J; bases not matched to a gene: 10. The CDR3 contains 18 residues. The CDR3 DNA follows: TGTGCCAGTAGTATAGATAGTCTAGCGGGGACTACACAAGAGACCCAGTACTTC. Translation gives CASSIDSLAGTTQETQYF. The whole variable domain, filled in from reference TRBV19 and TRBJ2-5, reads DGGITQSPKYLFRKEGQNVTLSCEQNLNHDAMYWYRQDPGQGLRLIYYSQIVNDFQKGDIAEGYSVSREKKESFPLTVTSAQKNPTAFYLCASSIDSLAGTTQETQYFGPGTRLLVL.

With regard to this clonotype: One end of the junction does not line up with germline, which may come from a read error. The genes are TRBV11-2 and TRBJ1-4; D is perhaps TRBD1 (6 bases). Per germline, CDR1 SGHAT and CDR2 FQNNGV. This CDR3 comprises 9 residues. The CDR3, as DNA: TGTGCCAGCAGCTTAGGGACAGCCTTT. This codes for CASSLGTAF.

With respect to this clonotype: Its ends do not fully match the called genes, so a read error is possible. CDR3 sequence: CASSWQWPDLAENTGEPFF. CDR3 in DNA: TGTGCCAGCAGTTGGCAATGGCCGGACTTGGCAGAGAACACCGGGGAGCCGTTTTTT. The J gene is TRBJ2-2, the V gene TRBV12-3 or TRBV12-4; D possibly corresponds to TRBD2 (5 bases). CDR3 length: 19 amino acids.

The chain carries TRBV25-1 and TRBJ1-6, with D unclear. Between the trimmed V and J ends, which lost 2 bases and 9 bases, there was a span of 11 bases. This CDR3 has 14 residues. Germline V gene sequence: CDR1 MGHDK, CDR2 SYGVNS. CDR3 sequence: CASSERGTSSPLHF. The CDR3 DNA follows: TGTGCCAGCAGTGAAAGAGGAACGAGTTCACCCCTCCACTTT.

This clonotype has ten or more counts. The CDR3: CASSLAPYEQYF. In DNA form, the CDR3 reads TGTGCCAGCAGCTTAGCGCCCTACGAGCAGTACTTC. The chain joins TRBV7-9 to TRBJ2-7; D gene uncertain. Germline loops: CDR1 SEHNR, CDR2 FQNEAQ (reference sequence). Between the trimmed V and J ends, which lost 0 bases and 2 bases, there was a span of 2 bases. The CDR3 consists of 12 residues.

The chain carries TRBV7-8 and TRBJ1-1; the D is unclear. With 2 bases removed from V and 0 bases from J, the gap between germline ends came to 7 bases. CDR3 size: 14 residues. Germline V lookup: CDR1 SGHVS, CDR2 FQNEAQ. The CDR3 loop is CASSLRRLNTEAFF. The DNA of the CDR3 is TGTGCCAGCAGCTTAAGACGGTTGAACACTGAAGCTTTCTTT.

This chain joins TRBV20-1 and TRBJ2-5; weak D call: TRBD2 (6 bases). This CDR3 spans 14 amino acids. The germline gives CDR1 DFQATT, CDR2 SNEGSKA (reference sequence). V lost 2 bases to trimming and J lost 5 bases, with 15 bases between them. CDR3 sequence reads: CSARIAGGIETQYF. CDR3 coding DNA: TGCAGTGCTAGAATTGCAGGAGGGATTGAGACCCAGTACTTC.

This clonotype occurred a few times. The rearrangement uses TRBV27 and TRBJ1-2; tentative D call: TRBD1 (6 bases). This CDR3 has 14 amino acids. Germline CDR1 is MNHEY and CDR2 is SMNVEV (reference sequence). V lost 3 bases to trimming and J lost 7 bases, with 15 bases between them. The CDR3 coding sequence is TGTGCCAGCAGTTTTGGTTTTGGGGGCGGTGGCTACACCTTC. Its translation is CASSFGFGGGGYTF.

The table lists this clonotype with many counts. The chain has TRBV25-1 and TRBJ2-3; 8 bases line up with TRBD1. Germline V gene lookup returns CDR1 MGHDK and CDR2 SYGVNS. The V gene end was trimmed by 1 base and the J gene end by 6 bases; junction bases not matched to a gene: 9. This CDR3 region has 16 residues. The CDR3 bases are TGTGCCAGCAGTGAATTGCAGGGGGCTTGTACGGATACGCAGTATTTT. It specifies CASSELQGACTDTQYF.

The V and J genes are TRBV6-1 and TRBJ2-7, with 10 bases identical to TRBD2. The CDR3 has 15 residues. Germline V gene sequence: CDR1 MNHNS, CDR2 SASEGT. With V trimmed by 6 bases and J by 1 base, 6 bases remained unmatched. As DNA, the CDR3 is TGTGCCAGCAGGTCCACTAGCGGGGCATCCTACGAGCAGTACTTC. Translation gives CASRSTSGASYEQYF.

The chain joins TRBV7-9 to TRBJ2-1, with 7 bases matching TRBD1. CDR3 length equals 16 residues. The J segment lost 6 bases and the V segment lost 5 bases, leaving 13 bases of the junction unmatched. CDR1 and CDR2 (germline): SEHNR, FQNEAQ (reference sequence). CDR3 DNA sequence: TGTGCCAGCAGCAAATACGGGACAGCTAATTTCAATGAGCAGTTCTTC. This encodes CASSKYGTANFNEQFF.

This clonotype was found many times. The V gene is TRBV7-9, the J gene TRBJ1-6; 9 bases line up with TRBD1. CDR3 length: 17 residues. Germline-derived CDR1 and CDR2 are SEHNR and FQNEAQ (reference sequence). The trim removed 4 bases at V and 7 bases at J, leaving 11 bases unmatched. This CDR3 is CASSSNSGTGTNSPLHF. The CDR3 DNA follows: TGTGCCAGCAGCTCAAATTCCGGGACAGGGACAAATTCACCCCTCCACTTT.

Many counts were recorded for this clonotype. V and J are TRBV7-9 and TRBJ1-4; tentatively, D is TRBD1 (6 bases). V was shortened by 7 bases and J by 6 bases, with 18 bases between the two germline ends. Germline CDR1 reads SEHNR; CDR2 reads FQNEAQ (reference sequence). The CDR3 sequence is 15 residues long. CDR3 region: CASTLVGGADEKLFF. In nucleotides, the CDR3 is TGTGCCAGCACCCTCGTTGGGGGGGCTGATGAAAAACTGTTTTTT.

Worth noting for this clonotype: The junction departs from the called germline gene at one end, perhaps through a read error. This chain joins TRBV10-3 and TRBJ1-5, with 9 bases identical to TRBD1. There are 17 residues in the CDR3. Germline values: CDR1 ENHRY, CDR2 SYGVKD. The CDR3 nucleotides read TGTGCCAGCAGTTTATTGTCGGGGACAGGGCTAGGGCAGCCCCAGCATTTT. Protein sequence: CASSLLSGTGLGQPQHF.

This clonotype was counted many times. The CDR3 DNA follows: TGTGCCAGCAGCCCCCCGACAGGGCAGAAAGGCTACACCTTC. It translates to CASSPPTGQKGYTF. The chain recombines TRBV7-9 with TRBJ1-2, with 7 bases fitting TRBD1. The trim removed 5 bases at V and 8 bases at J, leaving 11 bases unmatched. CDR3 size: 14 residues. Germline-derived CDR1 and CDR2 are SEHNR and FQNEAQ (reference sequence).

A word on this clonotype: An end of the junction does not agree with germline; a read error may underlie this. This chain connects TRBV10-3 to TRBJ1-5, with 7 bases fitting TRBD1. Germline loops: CDR1 ENHRY, CDR2 SYGVKD. This CDR3 has 14 amino acids. CDR3 sequence: CASSYTGEGQPQHF. For the CDR3, the DNA is TGTGCCAGCAGTTACACAGGGGAGGGTCAGCCCCAGCATTTT.

The rearrangement joins TRBV7-3 to TRBJ2-4, with D perhaps being TRBD1 or TRBD2 (7 bases each). Looked up from germline, CDR1 is SGHTA and CDR2 is FQGTGA. The CDR3 runs 16 residues. V lost 5 bases and J lost 3, with 17 bases in between. The CDR3 region has the DNA TGTGCCAGCAGCAGGGGAGGGGGCCTAAACAAAAACATTCAGTACTTC. This gives the protein CASSRGGGLNKNIQYF.

This clonotype was counted at least ten times. This rearrangement joins TRBV20-1 to TRBJ1-4, with 7 bases that match TRBD1. J lost 8 bases, V lost 6 bases, and 3 bases had no gene match. Germline CDR1 is DFQATT and CDR2 is SNEGSKA (reference sequence). CDR3 length equals 11 residues. CDR3 bases: TGCAGTGCCGGGACAGTGGAAAAACTGTTTTTT. Its protein is CSAGTVEKLFF.

This clonotype was seen many times. The chain carries TRBV9 and TRBJ2-5; D remains ambiguous. The CDR3 spans 13 residues. The V end was cut by 2 bases, the J end by 3 bases, with 8 bases between. CDR1 and CDR2 from the germline V gene are SGDLS and YYNGEE. This CDR3 is CASSVRVEETQYF. In DNA form, the CDR3 reads TGTGCCAGCAGCGTCCGGGTGGAAGAGACCCAGTACTTC.

The chain is built from TRBV20-1 and TRBJ2-4, with TRBD2 as a possible D gene (6 bases). CDR3 length: 14 amino acids. Germline CDR1 reads DFQATT; CDR2 reads SNEGSKA (reference sequence). CDR3 in amino acids: CSAYGGVAKNIQYF. CDR3 nucleotides: TGCAGCGCATACGGGGGTGTAGCCAAAAACATTCAGTACTTC.